The next 6 T cell receptor beta chains were all read from a single sample in a study of cytomegalovirus exposure and HLA in healthy donors (TCRdb year 2017). Library preparation was by the immunoSEQ multiplex PCR assay. A mixture of 60 forward primers for TCR Vbeta segments and 13 reverse primers for TCR Jbeta segments was used in the multiplex PCR. In TCRdb, the immuneACCESS table is reduced to in-frame sequences with V and J assigned. These tables do not hold every clone; where another copy was compared, an unresolved V gene accounts for under half, and the others remain unexplained. In all, the sample holds 150,000 or so clones, and about 77% of those were seen once. 3.5% to 5% of the sample rests with the top ten. Sequencing used PBMCs. The source is a male donor in good health and CMV-seronegative.

CDR3 residues: CASSKGQPNTEAFF. In nucleotides, the CDR3 is TGTGCCAGCAGTAAGGGACAGCCGAACACTGAAGCTTTCTTT. The rearrangement joins TRBV2 to TRBJ1-1; 7 bases are a match to TRBD1. Germline values: CDR1 SNHLY, CDR2 FYNNEI. This CDR3 spans 14 amino acids. Trimming took 5 bases from V and 1 from J; bases not matched to a gene: 4.

This clone showed up just a few times. The chain recombines TRBV9 with TRBJ2-1; 8 positions match TRBD2. V dropped 6 bases and J dropped 2; count of bases not matched to a gene: 7. This CDR3 has 15 amino acids. Germline assignment: CDR1 SGDLS and CDR2 YYNGEE. In nucleotides, the CDR3 is TGTGCCAGCACCTTAGCGGGAACCCCCTACAATGAGCAGTTCTTC. Translated: CASTLAGTPYNEQFF.

V is TRBV7-2 and J is TRBJ1-2, with TRBD1 matching 8 bases. The CDR3 contains 16 residues. The ends lost 2 bases at V and 5 bases at J; junction bases unmatched: 10. The germline V gene encodes CDR1 SGHTA and CDR2 FQGNSA. CDR3: CASSLQGASLNYGYTF. As DNA, the CDR3 is TGTGCCAGCAGCTTACAGGGGGCGAGTTTAAATTATGGCTACACCTTC.

This sequence joins TRBV4-1 and TRBJ2-3; 9 bases align to TRBD2. The V segment lost 0 bases and the J segment 3 bases; nucleotides outside the gene matches: 4. In germline, CDR1 is MGHRA, CDR2 YSYEKL. The CDR3 covers 16 residues. This chain's CDR3 is CASSQEGGGATDTQYF. CDR3 DNA sequence: TGCGCCAGCAGCCAAGAGGGCGGGGGGGCGACAGATACGCAGTATTTT.

The V and J genes are TRBV27 and TRBJ2-5, with D maybe TRBD2 (7 bases). The J call is doubtful: the DNA matches TRBJ2-7 better. The CDR3 contains 14 residues. Looked up from germline, CDR1 is MNHEY and CDR2 is SMNVEV (reference sequence). CDR3 DNA: TGTGCCAGCAGTTTATGGGGGGGGCACTACGAGCAGTACTTC. Translation gives CASSLWGGHYEQYF.

This sequence joins TRBV5-8 and TRBJ1-4, with TRBD1 as a possible D gene (6 bases). Germline V gene sequence: CDR1 SGHTS, CDR2 YDEGEE. This CDR3 is built from 15 residues. Trimming shortened V by 2 bases and J by 0 bases, and 8 bases separated the two germline ends. The CDR3 protein is CASSFGQTTNEKLFF. The CDR3 nucleotides are TGTGCCAGCAGCTTCGGACAGACAACTAATGAAAAACTGTTTTTT.